These 10 T cell receptor beta chains share one sample of origin, sequenced in a study of CD8+ T cells in alopecia areata. Treatment of the sample: oral pan-JAK inhibitor, 5-10 mg twice daily. Sequencing templates came from extracted RNA that was reverse transcribed into cDNA. Using immunoSEQ multiplex PCR, the repertoire was profiled, and TCRdb retains in-frame clones only, with some absent. The repertoire consists of 270,000 or so clones, with more than 45% occurring once and the leading ten covering about 1.8%. Source: CD4+ T cells sorted from blood, taken at week 24, from a patient treated with tofacitinib. These receptors were collected from a human donor with alopecia areata.

The chain combines TRBV10-3 with TRBJ2-2; TRBD1 matches at 7 bases. The CDR3 is made up of 14 amino acids. Germline V gene data show CDR1 as ENHRY and CDR2 as SYGVKD. Trimming at V came to 10 bases and at J to 5 bases, leaving 10 bases not matched to a gene. The CDR3 DNA sequence: TGTGCCACACGGTTGGGACAGTTAACCGGGGAGCTGTTTTTT. Amino acids: CATRLGQLTGELFF.

The V gene is TRBV7-3, the J gene TRBJ2-4; 9 bases are shared with TRBD1. Germline V CDR1 and CDR2: SGHTA, FQGTGA. The ends lost 5 bases at V and 4 bases at J; junction bases unmatched: 3. The CDR3 runs 14 residues. DNA of the CDR3: TGTGCCAGCAGCCCGACAGGGGGGAAAAACATTCAGTACTTC. It codes for CASSPTGGKNIQYF.

With regard to this clone: This same CDR3 is encoded by further DNA sequences in the sample. The chain recombines TRBV5-6 with TRBJ2-5; 8 nucleotides align to TRBD1. V gave up 3 bases and J gave up 2 bases; unmatched junction bases: 3. Per germline, CDR1 SGHDT and CDR2 YYEEEE. The CDR3 is 14 residues long. The CDR3 loop reads CASSSTGVQETQYF. The CDR3, as DNA: TGTGCCAGCAGCTCGACAGGGGTGCAAGAGACCCAGTACTTC.

As for this clone: Germline is not matched at one junction end, which may reflect a read error. Other DNA variants within this sample encode the same CDR3. The chain has TRBV30 and TRBJ1-2, with no clear D. This CDR3 region has 12 residues. CDR1 GTSNPN and CDR2 SVGIG come from the germline V gene (reference sequence). CDR3 DNA sequence: TGTGCCTGGAGTGTAGGAGTATATGGCTACACCTTT. Residues: CAWSVGVYGYTF.

The DNA of the CDR3 is TGTGCCAGCAGTTCGGACAGGGCCTATGGCTACACCTTC. Translated: CASSSDRAYGYTF. The chain couples TRBV2 to TRBJ1-2; 8 bases fit TRBD1. CDR3 length: 13 amino acids. Per the germline V gene, CDR1 is SNHLY and CDR2 is FYNNEI. Trimming removed 5 bases from V and 4 bases from J; junction bases left unmatched: 3.

This clone was counted a few times. The CDR3, as DNA: TGTGCCATCAGCTCTAGCGGGGGGGGATCTAGCACAGATACGCAGTATTTT. Translating gives CAISSSGGGSSTDTQYF. This chain uses TRBV10-3 with TRBJ2-3; 12 bases line up with TRBD2. CDR1 is ENHRY, CDR2 SYGVKD, per germline. Trimming at V came to 6 bases and at J to 0 bases, leaving 7 bases not matched to a gene. The CDR3 covers 17 residues.

This clone was seen a handful of times. V and J are TRBV4-3 and TRBJ1-2; the match to TRBD1 covers 9 bases. Per the germline V gene, CDR1 is LGHNA and CDR2 is YSLEER. The J segment lost 7 bases and the V segment lost 3 bases, leaving 3 bases of the junction unmatched. This CDR3 region has 13 residues. The CDR3 DNA reads TGCGCCAGCAGCCAGTCGGGACAGGGTGGCTACACCTTC. Translated, it gives CASSQSGQGGYTF.

V gene TRBV29-1 combines with J gene TRBJ2-7, with 10 bases lining up with TRBD1. CDR3 length equals 14 residues. Germline assignment: CDR1 SQVTM and CDR2 ANQGSEA. With 7 bases clipped from V and 0 bases from J, the junction kept 6 bases outside the gene matches. The DNA for the CDR3 is TGCAGCGCTTGGGACAGGGGAATCTCCTACGAGCAGTACTTC. This sequence encodes CSAWDRGISYEQYF.

The genes are TRBV6-6 and TRBJ2-7, with D tentatively TRBD1 (6 bases). There are 14 residues in the CDR3. V was shortened by 2 bases and J by 6 bases, with 14 bases between the two germline ends. Germline V gene sequence: CDR1 MNHNY, CDR2 SVGAGI (reference sequence). The CDR3 DNA is TGTGCCAGCAGTTACGGGAACAGGGTTTCCGAGCAGTACTTC. Translation gives CASSYGNRVSEQYF.

The rearrangement links TRBV30 to TRBJ1-1; D may be TRBD1 (5 bases). The CDR3 length is 14 residues. Trimming took off 3 bases at V and 4 bases at J, with 15 bases between the two ends. CDR1 and CDR2 (germline): GTSNPN, SVGIG (reference sequence). The CDR3 DNA reads TGTGCCTGGAGGATCCAGGGAGCCGTCACTGAAGCTTTCTTT. Translated: CAWRIQGAVTEAFF.